The 14 T cell receptor beta chains below were found in one sample sequenced in a study of blood T cell repertoires in COVID-19. Assay used: immunoSEQ multiplex PCR; TCRdb lists only in-frame clones, some missing. The sample lists about 220,000 clones; about 79% were seen once. Sequenced sample: PBMCs or T cells enriched from blood (not recorded which). The source of these receptors is a woman aged 60-75 years who had recovered from COVID-19.

This clone was picked up one time. The chain links TRBV5-5 to TRBJ1-5, with a possible D match to TRBD1 (5 bases). Looked up from germline, CDR1 is SGHKS and CDR2 is YYEKEE (reference sequence). There are 15 residues in the CDR3. The V and J ends lost 1 base and 2 bases respectively, with 10 bases between them. In DNA, the CDR3 is TGTGCCAGCAGCTTGTTAACGGGGGGCAATCAGCCCCAGCATTTT. Protein product: CASSLLTGGNQPQHF.

V is TRBV5-5 and J is TRBJ2-3; 15 positions match TRBD2. V gave up 6 bases and J gave up 10 bases; unmatched junction bases: 12. The germline gives CDR1 SGHKS, CDR2 YYEKEE (reference sequence). CDR3 length: 16 amino acids. CDR3 residues: CASTPGGTSGGPSQYF. CDR3 coding DNA: TGTGCCAGCACCCCAGGAGGGACTAGCGGGGGGCCGTCGCAGTATTTT.

A note on this clone: Mismatch with germline at one junction end may stem from a read error. This chain joins TRBV5-6 and TRBJ1-4, with D maybe TRBD1 (6 bases). The germline V gene has CDR1 SGHDT and CDR2 YYEEEE. This CDR3 has 14 residues. CDR3 sequence: CASNLGQGSEKLFF. CDR3 coding DNA: TGTGCCAGCAACTTGGGCCAGGGGAGTGAAAAACTGTTTTTT. Combining the CDR3 with reference TRBV5-6 and TRBJ1-4 gives the whole variable domain DAGVTQSPTHLIKTRGQQVTLRCSPKSGHDTVSWYQQALGQGPQFIFQYYEEEERQRGNFPDRFSGHQFPNYSSELNVNALLLGDSALYLCASNLGQGSEKLFFGSGTQLSVL.

This clone was picked up one time. The chain couples TRBV5-1 to TRBJ1-6, with a tentative D call TRBD1 (5 bases). Per germline, CDR1 SGHRS and CDR2 YFSETQ. There are 15 residues in the CDR3. Trimming took off 2 bases at V and 6 bases at J, with 12 bases between the two ends. CDR3: CASSFSVDTNSPLHF. The CDR3 DNA follows: TGCGCCAGCAGCTTTTCCGTGGACACTAATTCACCCCTCCACTTT.

This clone showed up just a few times. The J gene is TRBJ2-2, the V gene TRBV3-1 (or the pseudogene TRBV3-2); no definite D call. The CDR3 extends over 14 amino acids. Germline assignment: CDR1 LGHDT and CDR2 YNNKEL (reference sequence). Trimming left V 0 bases short and J 6 bases short, with 8 bases between. This CDR3 is CASSQDTGSGELFF. CDR3 sequence (DNA): TGTGCCAGCAGCCAAGATACCGGGTCCGGGGAGCTGTTTTTT.

The genes are TRBV5-1 and TRBJ1-1; D ambiguous. CDR3 length equals 16 residues. The germline CDR1 and CDR2 sequences are SGHRS and YFSETQ. V was cut by 2 bases and J by 1 base, with 15 bases left in between. Here the CDR3 reads CASSLTHGVPNTEAFF. DNA of the CDR3: TGCGCCAGCAGCTTAACCCACGGGGTCCCGAACACTGAAGCTTTCTTT.

This chain uses TRBV24-1 with TRBJ2-2; maybe TRBD1 (8 bases). CDR1 is KGHDR, CDR2 SFDVKD, per germline. This CDR3 has 18 amino acids. V lost 3 bases and J 7 bases, leaving 23 bases between the germline ends. The CDR3 spells CATSDASGGGRGHGELFF. The CDR3 region has the DNA TGTGCCACCAGTGATGCATCAGGGGGCGGGAGAGGTCACGGGGAGCTGTTTTTT.

The table lists this clone with a few counts. The chain uses TRBV30 and TRBJ2-3; 12 nucleotides line up with TRBD2. The V segment lost 4 bases and the J segment 1 base; nucleotides outside the gene matches: 6. Per germline, CDR1 GTSNPN and CDR2 SVGIG (reference sequence). CDR3 length: 16 amino acids. The CDR3 reads CAWNWTSGACTDTQYF. CDR3 in DNA: TGTGCCTGGAATTGGACTAGCGGGGCCTGCACAGATACGCAGTATTTT.

V gene TRBV2 combines with J gene TRBJ1-4, with 7 bases aligning to TRBD1. Germline V gives CDR1 SNHLY, CDR2 FYNNEI. V was clipped by 6 bases and J by 2 bases; unmatched bases: 6. The CDR3 consists of 15 residues. CDR3 DNA sequence: TGTGCCAGCAGCTTCCCGGGACAGACTAATGAAAAACTGTTTTTT. Translation: CASSFPGQTNEKLFF.

This clone was observed once. The chain recombines TRBV27 with TRBJ2-7; 8 positions match TRBD1. Germline values: CDR1 MNHEY, CDR2 SMNVEV (reference sequence). The CDR3 contains 13 residues. The V and J ends lost 6 bases and 5 bases, in that order; junction bases with no gene match: 6. Here the CDR3 reads CASRWTGSNEQYF. DNA of the CDR3: TGTGCCAGCAGATGGACAGGGAGCAACGAGCAGTACTTC.

This chain links TRBV3-1 (or the pseudogene TRBV3-2) with TRBJ2-1, with 9 bases identical to TRBD2. Germline V lookup: CDR1 LGHDT, CDR2 YNNKEL (reference sequence). V lost 4 bases and J lost 12; bases outside the gene matches: 1. This CDR3 has 11 amino acids. The DNA for the CDR3 is TGTGCCAGCAGCCGCGGGAGGGGGCAGTTCTTC. Protein sequence: CASSRGRGQFF.

This clone was seen only a few times. The CDR3 is CASSKDGTLDNEQFF. The CDR3 bases are TGTGCCAGCAGCAAAGACGGGACACTCGACAATGAGCAGTTCTTC. This chain links TRBV21-1 with TRBJ2-1; the table's D gene call, TRBD1, was not cross checked with the DNA. TRBV21-1 is annotated as a pseudogene. This CDR3 has 15 residues.

The rearrangement joins TRBV6-6 to TRBJ1-6, with TRBD1 matching over 10 bases. CDR3 size: 15 residues. V was clipped by 5 bases and J by 9 bases; unmatched bases: 7. Per the germline V gene, CDR1 is MNHNY and CDR2 is SVGAGI (reference sequence). CDR3 in amino acids: CASSPSGTGASPLHF. CDR3 nucleotide sequence: TGTGCCAGCAGTCCATCCGGGACAGGGGCTTCACCCCTCCACTTT.

V and J are TRBV7-3 and TRBJ2-5; D ambiguous. CDR3 length equals 14 residues. Germline assignment: CDR1 SGHTA and CDR2 FQGTGA. With 6 bases removed from V and 1 base from J, the gap between germline ends came to 12 bases. The CDR3, as DNA: TGTGCCAGCAGTCTTGTCCCACTCCAAGAGACCCAGTACTTC. This codes for CASSLVPLQETQYF.